The 11 T cell receptor beta chains reported below all come from one sample, sequenced in a study of control samples from healthy donors and cancer patients. Using immunoSEQ multiplex PCR, the repertoire was profiled, and TCRdb retains in-frame clones only, with some absent. The table lists 250,000 to 300,000 clones, almost 85% of them singletons. Sequencing used PBMCs. The source is a woman in her sixties or seventies with lung cancer.

This clone has just one count. CDR3 loop: CASSTPTGGSNTEAFF. The CDR3, as DNA: TGTGCCAGTAGTACACCGACAGGGGGTTCGAACACTGAAGCTTTCTTT. The chain is built from TRBV19 and TRBJ1-1; 9 bases map to TRBD1. Trimming cost V 4 bases and J 1 base; bases outside gene matches: 7. The germline gives CDR1 LNHDA, CDR2 SQIVND (reference sequence). The CDR3 consists of 16 residues.

The chain combines TRBV7-2 with TRBJ2-1; perhaps TRBD2 as D (6 bases). In germline, CDR1 is SGHTA, CDR2 FQGNSA. This CDR3 spans 16 amino acids. V dropped 2 bases and J dropped 4 bases, with 15 bases sitting between them. The CDR3 sequence: CASSLRSSAGYNEQFF. The CDR3 DNA is TGTGCCAGCAGCTTACGCTCTAGCGCGGGTTACAATGAGCAGTTCTTC. Full variable domain (rest looked up from reference TRBV7-2 and TRBJ2-1): GAGVSQSPSNKVTEKGKDVELRCDPISGHTALYWYRQSLGQGLEFLIYFQGNSAPDKSGLPSDRFSAERTGGSVSTLTIQRTQQEDSAVYLCASSLRSSAGYNEQFFGPGTRLTVL.

This clone was picked up a small number of times. V and J are TRBV4-1 and TRBJ1-5, with 8 bases matching TRBD1. Trimming at V came to 5 bases and at J to 2 bases, leaving 5 bases not matched to a gene. There are 15 residues in the CDR3. The germline V gene encodes CDR1 MGHRA and CDR2 YSYEKL. The CDR3 nucleotides read TGCGCCAGCAGCAAGGCAGGGGGCGGCAATCAGCCCCAGCATTTT. Translation: CASSKAGGGNQPQHF.

Of note for this clone: Other nucleotide sequences in the sample specify the same CDR3. The chain links TRBV5-1 to TRBJ1-2; no firm D call. The CDR3 spans 13 residues. CDR1 is SGHRS and CDR2 is YFSETQ in the germline V gene. V was cut by 0 bases and J by 5 bases, with 8 bases left in between. The CDR3 bases are TGCGCCAGCAGCTTGGACAGAGAGTATGGCTACACCTTC. Translating gives CASSLDREYGYTF.

This clone turned up a few times. Here the CDR3 DNA reads TGCGCCAGCAGCGAAGGGGACAGCTTCACTGAAGCTTTCTTT. It is translated as CASSEGDSFTEAFF. The rearrangement links TRBV5-1 to TRBJ1-1, with TRBD1 matching 7 bases. The V and J ends lost 4 bases and 4 bases, in that order; junction bases with no gene match: 7. Per the germline V gene, CDR1 is SGHRS and CDR2 is YFSETQ. This CDR3 has 14 residues.

The chain couples TRBV2 to TRBJ2-7; no definite D call. CDR1 SNHLY and CDR2 FYNNEI come from the germline V gene. Trimming shortened V by 7 bases and J by 2 bases, and 12 bases separated the two germline ends. This CDR3 has 13 residues. The CDR3 here is CASTPQSTYEQYF. The CDR3 DNA is TGTGCCAGCACCCCCCAGTCGACCTACGAGCAGTACTTC.

V gene TRBV30 combines with J gene TRBJ2-1, with 9 positions matching TRBD2. Germline CDR1 GTSNPN, CDR2 SVGIG (reference sequence). The length of the CDR3 is 14 residues. V lost 0 bases and J lost 10; bases outside the gene matches: 7. The CDR3 loop reads CAWSVIAGVGEQFF. The CDR3 coding sequence is TGTGCCTGGAGTGTAATAGCGGGAGTGGGGGAGCAGTTCTTC.

The V gene is TRBV29-1, the J gene TRBJ2-3; 11 bases are shared with TRBD2. The CDR3 has 18 residues. V was clipped by 2 bases and J by 3 bases; unmatched bases: 13. Germline assignment: CDR1 SQVTM and CDR2 ANQGSEA. The chain's CDR3 is CSVESSFRLAGGTDTQYF. The CDR3 nucleotides read TGCAGCGTTGAAAGCTCGTTCCGTCTAGCGGGGGGAACAGATACGCAGTATTTT.

V usage is TRBV19 and J usage is TRBJ1-2; D is undetermined. V was shortened by 6 bases and J by 2 bases, with 10 bases between the two germline ends. CDR1 LNHDA and CDR2 SQIVND come from the germline V gene (reference sequence). The CDR3 loop spans 13 amino acids. CDR3 residues: CASRLPGNYGYTF. The CDR3 DNA sequence: TGTGCCAGTAGGTTACCCGGAAACTATGGCTACACCTTC.

This sequence joins TRBV20-1 and TRBJ2-3; D is uncertain. The V end lost 3 bases, the J end lost 6 bases, and 7 bases lay between the germline ends. The V gene's germline CDR1 is DFQATT and CDR2 SNEGSKA (reference sequence). This CDR3 has 11 amino acids. The CDR3 sequence: CSASAGDTQYF. The CDR3 DNA sequence: TGCAGTGCTAGTGCCGGGGATACGCAGTATTTT.

For this clone: One end of the junction does not line up with germline, which may come from a read error. This chain uses TRBV18 with TRBJ1-6; TRBD1 matches at 7 bases. This CDR3 spans 12 amino acids. CDR1 is KGHSH and CDR2 is LQKENI in the germline V gene. CDR3 protein: CASSPSGTAPSF. CDR3 bases: TGTGCCAGCTCACCTTCCGGGACAGCACCATCCTTT.